The 13 T cell receptor beta chains presented below share a single source sample, sequenced in a study of blood T cells in healthy people across ages. It was with a sample-barcoded 5' primer and a J-beta primer mix that a second PCR of roughly 6 to 12 cycles was run. MiXCR, run by TCRdb on the 5' RACE reads, gives a single entry per CDR3 protein. The sample shows 850,000 to 1,000,000 distinct CDR3 sequences, roughly 43% of them seen only once. Sequenced: blood. The receptors were sampled from a man in his thirties or forties in good health.

This clonotype was found a few times. A single base separates this from a much larger clone, so it may be a read error. The V and J genes are TRBV10-3 and TRBJ2-5; D is unresolved. Germline CDR1 and CDR2: ENHRY and SYGVKD. CDR3 size: 13 residues. V was clipped by 4 bases and J by 0 bases, with 6 bases between them. CDR3 bases: TGTGCCATCAGTGGGCCGAACCAAGAGACCCAGTACTTC. This encodes CAISGPNQETQYF.

The genes are TRBV21-1 and TRBJ2-5; the table's D gene call, TRBD1, was not cross checked with the DNA. TRBV21-1 represents a pseudogene. This CDR3 comprises 13 residues. In DNA form, the CDR3 reads TGTGCCAGCAGCAAAGACAGGGGTGACGAGCATTACTTC. Translated: CASSKDRGDEHYF.

The chain couples TRBV2 to TRBJ2-3; TRBD1 might be the D (6 bases). V dropped 10 bases and J dropped 2 bases, with 13 bases sitting between them. Germline CDR1 is SNHLY and CDR2 is FYNNEI. The CDR3 covers 13 residues. The CDR3 region is CATRLGATDTQYF. Written as DNA, the CDR3 is TGTGCCACTAGGCTGGGGGCCACAGATACGCAGTATTTT. The full variable domain, with the rest looked up from reference TRBV2 and TRBJ2-3, is EPEVTQTPSHQVTQMGQEVILRCVPISNHLYFYWYRQILGQKVEFLVSFYNNEISEKSEIFDDQFSVERPDGSNFTLKIRSTKLEDSAMYFCATRLGATDTQYFGPGTRLTVL.

This clonotype was detected a few times. The J gene is TRBJ1-4, the V gene TRBV25-1; 7 nucleotides agree with TRBD1. The CDR3 has 13 residues. V shed 5 bases, J shed 6 bases, and the junction held 3 bases outside the gene matches. Germline V gene data show CDR1 as MGHDK and CDR2 as SYGVNS. The CDR3 spells CASSLTGDEKLFF. The CDR3 DNA follows: TGTGCCAGCAGTCTCACAGGGGATGAAAAACTGTTTTTT. Drawing the rest from reference TRBV25-1 and TRBJ1-4, the complete variable domain is EADIYQTPRYLVIGTGKKITLECSQTMGHDKMYWYQQDPGMELHLIHYSYGVNSTEKGDLSSESTVSRIRTEHFPLTLESARPSHTSQYLCASSLTGDEKLFFGSGTQLSVL.

The chain is built from TRBV4-1 and TRBJ2-7, with D perhaps matching TRBD1 or TRBD2 (5 bases each). The CDR3 has 16 amino acids. With 0 bases removed from V and 6 bases from J, the gap between germline ends came to 18 bases. Germline V lookup: CDR1 MGHRA, CDR2 YSYEKL. The CDR3 spells CASSQDRAPLRGEQYF. For the CDR3, the DNA is TGCGCCAGCAGCCAAGATCGCGCCCCACTGAGGGGCGAGCAGTACTTC.

The genes are TRBV29-1 and TRBJ1-2; 7 bases line up with TRBD1. The CDR3 is 13 amino acids. The germline CDR1 and CDR2 sequences are SQVTM and ANQGSEA. The V gene end was trimmed by 5 bases and the J gene end by 3 bases; junction bases not matched to a gene: 6. CDR3 in amino acids: CSVNDRVDYGYTF. The CDR3 DNA is TGCAGCGTTAACGACAGGGTTGACTATGGCTACACCTTC.

In its sample, this clonotype was seen a few times. The rearrangement joins TRBV5-5 to TRBJ2-1, with D perhaps TRBD2 (6 bases). The V end was cut by 0 bases, the J end by 3 bases, with 13 bases between. Germline V CDR1 and CDR2: SGHKS, YYEKEE (reference sequence). The CDR3 extends over 16 amino acids. The CDR3 loop reads CASSLGAGIVYNEQFF. CDR3 nucleotide sequence: TGTGCCAGCAGCTTGGGGGCGGGGATTGTCTACAATGAGCAGTTCTTC.

The table lists this clonotype with a few counts. This rearrangement joins TRBV6-4 to TRBJ2-3, with D possibly being TRBD2 (5 bases). CDR1 is MRHNA, CDR2 SNTAGT, per germline. This CDR3 has 14 residues. The germline V and J ends were trimmed by 5 bases and 3 bases, with 12 bases remaining between them. The CDR3 protein is CASSQMRETDTQYF. Written as DNA, the CDR3 is TGTGCCAGCAGTCAAATGAGGGAGACAGATACGCAGTATTTT.

V and J are TRBV29-1 and TRBJ2-5; TRBD2 matches 11 bases. Looked up from germline, CDR1 is SQVTM and CDR2 is ANQGSEA. The CDR3 spans 14 residues. With V trimmed by 7 bases and J by 2 bases, 6 bases remained unmatched. The CDR3, as DNA: TGCAGCGGTGAGCTAGCGGGGGGACAAGAGACCCAGTACTTC. Protein sequence: CSGELAGGQETQYF.

The V gene is TRBV28, the J gene TRBJ2-1; D is possibly TRBD1 (5 bases). CDR1 is MDHEN, CDR2 SYDVKM, per germline. The V end was cut by 8 bases, the J end by 7 bases, with 9 bases between. This CDR3 region has 11 residues. The CDR3 nucleotides read TGTGCCAGCCCTCAGGGTAATGAGCAGTTCTTC. This encodes CASPQGNEQFF.

The V gene is TRBV3-1, the J gene TRBJ2-3, with 8 nucleotides matching TRBD2. Per the germline V gene, CDR1 is LGHDT and CDR2 is YNNKEL (reference sequence). The CDR3 contains 17 residues. V lost 4 bases to trimming and J lost 4 bases; unmatched junction nucleotides: 13. Here the CDR3 reads CASSLPRGLVDADTQYF. For the CDR3, the DNA is TGTGCCAGCAGCCTCCCCAGGGGACTAGTAGACGCAGATACGCAGTATTTT.

This clonotype appeared a few times. In DNA, the CDR3 is TGTGCCAGCAGCCCCCGACGTGATCAGCCCCAGCATTTT. Its protein is CASSPRRDQPQHF. The chain recombines TRBV7-2 with TRBJ1-5; D not certain. Germline V lookup: CDR1 SGHTA, CDR2 FQGNSA. Trimming removed 5 bases at V and 5 bases at J, with 10 bases between. CDR3 length equals 13 residues. Complete variable domain (other parts from reference TRBV7-2 and TRBJ1-5): GAGVSQSPSNKVTEKGKDVELRCDPISGHTALYWYRQSLGQGLEFLIYFQGNSAPDKSGLPSDRFSAERTGGSVSTLTIQRTQQEDSAVYLCASSPRRDQPQHFGDGTRLSIL.

The chain is built from TRBV10-3 and TRBJ2-7; 7 bases line up with TRBD1. Germline assignment: CDR1 ENHRY and CDR2 SYGVKD. CDR3 length equals 14 residues. The V segment lost 6 bases and the J segment 5 bases; nucleotides outside the gene matches: 10. CDR3 residues: CAIRPGQVVDEQYF. CDR3 in DNA: TGTGCCATCAGACCCGGACAGGTCGTTGACGAGCAGTACTTC.